The present T cell receptor beta chain was sequenced within a study of radiotherapy plus CTLA-4 blockade in lung cancer (dated 2018 in TCRdb). Describing the broader study: Objective responses occurred in 18% of enrolled patients, and over 30% achieved disease control. Broad study findings and their caveats: Early dynamic changes in blood T cell clones, together with increased serum interferon-beta after radiation, were reported as the strongest predictors of response. After treatment with radiotherapy and ipilimumab, TCR clones that originated in tumors expanded in peripheral blood.

A note on this clone: Its specific antigen is unknown. No base quality values were provided; no much bigger clone lies one nucleotide off.

The library was generated by the immunoSEQ multiplex PCR assay. The clones in this table, taken by TCRdb from immuneACCESS, are in-frame only. Not every clone is retained; where verified, under half of the shortfall comes from an unresolved V gene, and the cause of the rest is unknown. This sample has 83,000 or so clones in its table, and less than 90% of those were observed once. The ten largest clones represent 0.75% to 0.85% of the sample. The study evaluated CTLA-4 blockade (ipilimumab) given together with focal radiation therapy in patients who had chemo-refractory metastatic non-small-cell lung cancer. The sample consisted of peripheral blood, taken from a patient treated with radiotherapy plus ipilimumab. The sequence derives from a human donor with non-small cell lung cancer who had stable disease on radiotherapy plus ipilimumab.

The CDR3 reads CSARDRPNTGELFF. The DNA sequence is as follows: TGCAGCGCTAGGGACAGACCGAACACCGGGGAGCTGTTTTTT. The chain is made from TRBV29-1 and TRBJ2-2; 7 middle bases align to TRBD1. The CDR3 has 14 amino acids, counting the end cysteine and phenylalanine. The retained sequence is limited to the CDR3, 42 bases, with the frame set at the first base. Trimming takes 7 bases off V and 0 bases off J; junction bases not matched to a gene: 5. The germline V gene encodes CDR1 SQVTM and CDR2 ANQGSEA.